This is a list of T cell receptor beta chains from one sample in a study of human versus mouse CDR3 diversity and MHC coevolution. Measured with immunoSEQ multiplex PCR; TCRdb has only the in-frame clones, and not every one. This sample yields approximately 81,000 clones, of which around 93% are seen a single time; around 1.3% belongs to the top ten. The sample taken for sequencing was naive CD4+ T cells from blood. These receptors were obtained from a person between 25 and 70 years old in good health. The CDR3 runs from the conserved cysteine through the conserved F or W. The D gene is left open where the match is weak. Clone size is given for some rows only: seen once, a few or many times, or a class if the clone is expanded.

.,TRBJ2-7,TRBV5-6,.,CASSLIGAADSYEQYF,TGTGCCAGCAGCTTGATAGGGGCAGCAGATTCCTACGAGCAGTACTTC
TRBD2,TRBJ2-1,TRBV19,few,CASSIDHSGSPYNEQFF,TGTGCCAGTAGTATAGACCATAGCGGGAGCCCCTACAATGAGCAGTTCTTC
.,TRBJ1-6,TRBV30,.,CAWSTDRRSSYNSPLHF,TGTGCCTGGAGCACTGACAGGAGGAGCTCCTATAATTCACCCCTCCACTTT
.,TRBJ1-1,TRBV6-1,.,CASSEPHRNTEAFF,TGTGCCAGCAGTGAACCACACCGGAACACTGAAGCTTTCTTT
TRBD1,TRBJ1-1,TRBV28,.,CASSPYRDREAFF,TGTGCCAGCAGTCCTTACAGGGACAGGGAAGCTTTCTTT
.,TRBJ1-1,TRBV30,.,CAWTPGHRAFF,TGTGCCTGGACCCCGGGACATCGAGCTTTCTTT
.,TRBJ1-1,TRBV4-3,.,CASSQDLGGEAFF,TGCGCCAGCAGCCAAGATCTCGGGGGTGAAGCTTTCTTT
.,TRBJ2-7,TRBV23-1,.,CASSWPIPGTVCSYEQYF,TGCGCCAGCAGTTGGCCCATTCCAGGTACCGTATGCTCCTACGAGCAGTACTTC
.,TRBJ1-2,TRBV10-2,.,CASSESTGGYTF,TGCGCCAGCAGTGAGTCTACAGGAGGCTACACCTTC
.,TRBJ1-1,TRBV18,.,CASSPRAEIMNTEAFF,TGTGCCAGCTCACCACGGGCCGAAATTATGAACACTGAAGCTTTCTTT
.,TRBJ2-5,TRBV11-2,.,CASSLEGAGLAAGAQYF,TGTGCCAGCAGCTTAGAGGGGGCGGGGCTAGCGGCGGGGGCCCAGTACTTC
.,TRBJ2-1,TRBV2,.,CAGSGVRYNEQFF,TGTGCCGGTTCCGGGGTGCGCTACAATGAGCAGTTCTTC
.,TRBJ1-2,TRBV11-2,.,CASSLDHSNYGYTF,TGTGCCAGCAGCTTAGATCACTCTAACTATGGCTACACCTTC
TRBD1,TRBJ1-1,TRBV5-1,.,CASSLAGGNTEAFF,TGCGCCAGCAGCTTGGCAGGGGGGAACACTGAAGCTTTCTTT
TRBD1,TRBJ2-6,TRBV7-7,once,CASSPGQGARVLTF,TGTGCTAGCAGCCCCGGACAGGGAGCCCGGGTCCTGACTTTC
TRBD2,TRBJ2-5,TRBV5-6,.,CASSLAGLAGFQETQYF,TGTGCCAGCAGCTTGGCAGGGCTAGCGGGGTTCCAAGAGACCCAGTACTTC
.,TRBJ1-4,TRBV29-1,.,CSVGRGSGNEKLFF,TGCAGCGTTGGGAGGGGTTCCGGTAATGAAAAACTGTTTTTT
TRBD1,TRBJ2-5,TRBV6-6,.,CASRRQGAETQYF,TGTGCCAGCAGGCGACAGGGGGCAGAGACCCAGTACTTC
.,TRBJ2-3,TRBV27,once,CASSLDYLGTDTQYF,TGTGCCAGCAGTTTAGACTACCTAGGCACAGATACGCAGTATTTT
.,TRBJ2-5,TRBV5-5,.,CASSLPGTQYF,TGTGCCAGCAGCCTCCCGGGTACCCAGTACTTC
TRBD1,TRBJ2-7,TRBV6-5,.,CASGQGPYEQYF,TGTGCCAGCGGACAGGGGCCGTACGAGCAGTACTTC
.,TRBJ1-5,TRBV29-1,.,CSVVTGDNQPQHF,TGCAGCGTTGTAACCGGGGACAATCAGCCCCAGCATTTT
.,TRBJ1-2,TRBV27,.,CASSLDGNLRGYTF,TGTGCCAGCAGTCTCGACGGGAACCTAAGGGGCTACACCTTC
.,TRBJ2-7,TRBV25-1,.,CASSEWRAASEQYF,TGTGCCAGCAGTGAGTGGAGGGCCGCCAGCGAGCAGTACTTC
.,TRBJ1-1,TRBV2,.,CASRGLSREAFF,TGTGCCAGCAGGGGCCTATCGAGAGAAGCTTTCTTT
TRBD1,TRBJ1-5,TRBV5-5,.,CASSLAGQGRNQPQHF,TGTGCCAGCAGCTTGGCAGGACAGGGGAGAAATCAGCCCCAGCATTTT
.,TRBJ1-2,TRBV28,.,CASQMTGTNYGYTF,TGTGCCAGCCAAATGACAGGCACTAACTATGGCTACACCTTC